The 4 T cell receptor beta chains below come from one sample, sequenced in a study of shared T cell receptors in the human thymus (dated by TCRdb to the early 2020s). Libraries were constructed by the immunoSEQ multiplex PCR assay. TCRdb took over this immuneACCESS table, retaining in-frame rearrangements with V and J assigned. Such tables are incomplete; in checked studies, under half of the missing clones stem from an unresolved V gene, and the remainder is unexplained. The sample data list some 720,000 clones, and around 89% of these were observed just once. In total, the top ten clones hold about 0.01% of the sample. These data were also reused for a study on human thymus T cells.

Sample: thymocytes. The receptors come from a boy in the first two years of life with a congenital heart defect. Donor details come from another sample of the same person, matched by shared clones.

V and J are TRBV7-4 and TRBJ2-5; 9 positions agree with TRBD2. V dropped 5 bases and J dropped 4; count of bases not matched to a gene: 11. The CDR3 consists of 16 residues. Germline CDR1 is SGHVT and CDR2 is SQSDAQ. CDR3 sequence (DNA): TGTGCCAGCAGCCCCCCGGGCGGGAGGGCCCGAGAGACCCAGTACTTC. Translated, it gives CASSPPGGRARETQYF.

The chain links TRBV6-5 to TRBJ2-1; TRBD2 matches 9 bases. This CDR3 contains 15 residues. Germline CDR1 reads MNHEY; CDR2 reads SVGAGI. The junction had 7 bases not matched to a gene; V was cut back by 4 bases and J by 6 bases. CDR3 DNA: TGTGCCAGCAGTTCCCTTAGCGGGAGCCGCAATGAGCAGTTCTTC. The encoded protein is CASSSLSGSRNEQFF.

The chain joins TRBV4-2 to TRBJ2-1, with 14 bases aligning to TRBD2. Germline lookup yields CDR1 LGHNA and CDR2 YNFKEQ. The CDR3 consists of 21 residues. Trimming removed 3 bases from V and 2 bases from J; junction bases left unmatched: 15. The CDR3 DNA reads TGTGCCAGCAGCCACCCTAAATGGGGGACTAGCGGGAGATCGGCCTACAATGAGCAGTTCTTC. Protein product: CASSHPKWGTSGRSAYNEQFF.

The V and J genes are TRBV6-5 and TRBJ2-7; D is uncertain. Per germline, CDR1 MNHEY and CDR2 SVGAGI. V lost 2 bases, J lost 2 bases, and 7 bases lay in between. The CDR3 has 13 residues. The CDR3: CASSYGPTYEQYF. CDR3 bases: TGTGCCAGCAGTTACGGGCCAACCTACGAGCAGTACTTC.